Each of the 22 T cell receptor beta chains below was sequenced from the same sample in a study of CD8 T cells in ankylosing spondylitis. Study-wide points: Ankylosing spondylitis blood seemed to carry a telltale TCR beta motif made of about 8 highly homologous variants.

Via MiXCR, TCRdb re-called the 5' RACE reads, giving one row per CDR3 protein. The data hold around 770,000 distinct CDR3 sequences, with approximately 12% observed a single time. No antigens are known for them. Sequences were obtained from blood, either unsorted or a sorted T cell fraction (not recorded which). The source is a male donor with ankylosing spondylitis.

The chain employs TRBV10-3 and TRBJ2-7; the D gene is possibly TRBD1 (5 bases). CDR3 length: 15 amino acids. The germline V and J ends were trimmed by 0 bases and 0 bases, with 9 bases remaining between them. Germline V CDR1 and CDR2: ENHRY, SYGVKD. The CDR3 reads CAISESGHPSYEQYF. CDR3 coding DNA: TGTGCCATCAGTGAGTCTGGACACCCCTCCTACGAGCAGTACTTC.

The chain recombines TRBV5-1 with TRBJ2-7; D is possibly TRBD2 (6 bases). The CDR3 runs 15 residues. Germline values: CDR1 SGHRS, CDR2 YFSETQ. The ends were cut back, 4 bases at V and 7 bases at J, with 21 bases in the middle. CDR3 in DNA: TGCGCCAGCAGCGCGGGATTTCACCTTTCTGAAGAGCAGTACTTC. It is translated as CASSAGFHLSEEQYF.

V gene TRBV20-1 combines with J gene TRBJ2-7; D perhaps matches TRBD2 (5 bases). CDR3 length: 12 amino acids. The V gene's germline CDR1 is DFQATT and CDR2 SNEGSKA (reference sequence). V lost 6 bases and J lost 5, with 14 bases in between. This CDR3 is CSARGTIHEQYF. As DNA, the CDR3 is TGCAGTGCCCGGGGAACAATTCACGAGCAGTACTTC.

The chain recombines TRBV14 with TRBJ1-4; D gene uncertain. Germline V lookup: CDR1 SGHDN, CDR2 FVKESK. This CDR3 region has 13 residues. The V end lost 4 bases, the J end lost 8 bases, and 11 bases lay between the germline ends. Here the CDR3 reads CASSRRVQEKLFF. DNA for the CDR3: TGTGCCAGCAGCCGCCGAGTCCAAGAAAAACTGTTTTTT.

This clonotype was seen a single time. This may stem from a read error, because a much larger clone lies one nucleotide away. This chain uses TRBV5-1 with TRBJ1-1, with TRBD1 matching 8 bases. CDR3 length equals 14 residues. The J segment lost 4 bases and the V segment lost 4 bases, leaving 6 bases of the junction unmatched. CDR1 is SGHRS and CDR2 is YFSETQ in the germline V gene. The CDR3 nucleotides are TGCGCCAGCAGCGTGACAGGGGCGCCCACTGAAGCTTTCTTT. As protein: CASSVTGAPTEAFF.

In this sample, this clonotype turned up many times. V is TRBV4-3 and J is TRBJ2-1, with 7 bases that match TRBD1. With V trimmed by 0 bases and J by 3 bases, 5 bases remained unmatched. This CDR3 has 16 residues. In germline, CDR1 is LGHNA, CDR2 YSLEER. In nucleotides, the CDR3 is TGCGCCAGCAGCCAAGATAACAGGGGAATCTACAATGAGCAGTTCTTC. It specifies CASSQDNRGIYNEQFF.

The chain couples TRBV7-8 to TRBJ1-1; TRBD1 agrees at 9 bases. There are 14 residues in the CDR3. Germline-derived CDR1 and CDR2 are SGHVS and FQNEAQ. Unmatched junction bases numbered 4, after V lost 5 bases and J lost 3 bases. The CDR3 DNA reads as TGTGCCAGCAGCCGGGACAGGGCCCACACTGAAGCTTTCTTT. This gives the protein CASSRDRAHTEAFF.

V gene TRBV5-1 combines with J gene TRBJ2-6; D ambiguous. V lost 0 bases and J 4 bases, leaving 11 bases between the germline ends. Germline lookup yields CDR1 SGHRS and CDR2 YFSETQ. The CDR3 extends over 16 amino acids. The CDR3 sequence: CASSLATGSGANVLTF. CDR3 in DNA: TGCGCCAGCAGCTTGGCCACGGGTTCCGGGGCCAACGTCCTGACTTTC.

V usage is TRBV7-9 and J usage is TRBJ2-3, with TRBD2 matching 9 bases. Germline V gene lookup returns CDR1 SEHNR and CDR2 FQNEAQ (reference sequence). The CDR3 has 16 amino acids. Trimming at V came to 7 bases and at J to 0 bases, leaving 8 bases not matched to a gene. CDR3 nucleotide sequence: TGTGCCAGCACACTTTGGCTAGCGGGGAGCACAGATACGCAGTATTTT. It encodes CASTLWLAGSTDTQYF.

This clonotype was counted ten times or more. J is TRBJ1-2 and V is TRBV7-2, with 7 positions matching TRBD1. CDR1 is SGHTA and CDR2 is FQGNSA in the germline V gene. After removal of 7 bases from V and 4 bases from J, the junction contained 9 bases not matched to a gene. The CDR3 is 14 amino acids. The CDR3 sequence is CASIPTGTAYGYTF. The CDR3, as DNA: TGTGCCAGCATCCCGACCGGGACAGCCTATGGCTACACCTTC. The variable domain in full, completed from reference TRBV7-2 and TRBJ1-2, reads GAGVSQSPSNKVTEKGKDVELRCDPISGHTALYWYRQSLGQGLEFLIYFQGNSAPDKSGLPSDRFSAERTGGSVSTLTIQRTQQEDSAVYLCASIPTGTAYGYTFGSGTRLTVV.

Only a few counts were recorded for this clonotype. The chain joins TRBV7-3 to TRBJ2-2; no firm D call. Per germline, CDR1 SGHTA and CDR2 FQGTGA. The CDR3 is made up of 11 amino acids. With 9 bases removed from V and 3 bases from J, the gap between germline ends came to 5 bases. The DNA for the CDR3 is TGTGCCAGGTCCGACACCGGGGAGCTGTTTTTT. This codes for CARSDTGELFF.

This clonotype was counted many times. The chain has TRBV20-1 and TRBJ2-3; 10 bases fit TRBD2. Unmatched junction bases numbered 1, after V lost 1 base and J lost 0 bases. Germline CDR1 is DFQATT and CDR2 is SNEGSKA (reference sequence). This CDR3 is built from 15 residues. The CDR3 region is CSARGTSGSTDTQYF. CDR3 coding DNA: TGCAGTGCTAGAGGGACTAGCGGAAGCACAGATACGCAGTATTTT.

This clonotype was detected ten times or more. This chain connects TRBV20-1 to TRBJ2-3; 9 bases align to TRBD2. The CDR3 is 13 residues long. V was pared by 3 bases and J by 11 bases, with 9 bases of the junction left unmatched. The germline V gene encodes CDR1 DFQATT and CDR2 SNEGSKA (reference sequence). For the CDR3, the DNA is TGCAGTGCTAGTCTAGCGGGATCGTCCCAGCAGTATTTT. It encodes CSASLAGSSQQYF.

This clonotype was counted only a few times. The chain has TRBV20-1 and TRBJ1-2; D gene uncertain. The V and J ends lost 7 bases and 2 bases respectively, with 11 bases between them. The germline gives CDR1 DFQATT, CDR2 SNEGSKA (reference sequence). The CDR3 sequence is 12 residues long. CDR3 DNA: TGCAGTGTCCCCTGGAGGAACTATGGCTACACCTTC. Protein product: CSVPWRNYGYTF.

This clonotype has more than one count but fewer than ten. The chain has TRBV4-2 and TRBJ1-1, with TRBD1 matching over 8 bases. Germline V lookup: CDR1 LGHNA, CDR2 YNFKEQ. The trim removed 2 bases at V and 7 bases at J, leaving 3 bases unmatched. The CDR3 length is 13 residues. DNA of the CDR3: TGTGCCAGCAGCCAACAGGGGGCTGATGAAGCTTTCTTT. This translates into CASSQQGADEAFF.

V is TRBV29-1 and J is TRBJ2-2; 7 positions match TRBD1. The CDR3 spans 13 residues. The V gene's germline CDR1 is SQVTM and CDR2 ANQGSEA. J gave up 6 bases and V 6 bases, and 7 bases lay outside the gene matches. The CDR3 region is CSVYRGRAGELFF. CDR3 nucleotide sequence: TGCAGCGTCTACAGGGGACGGGCCGGGGAGCTGTTTTTT.

This sequence joins TRBV7-8 and TRBJ2-7; 7 bases align to TRBD1. Trimming at V came to 3 bases and at J to 0 bases, leaving 11 bases not matched to a gene. The CDR3 contains 17 residues. Germline loops: CDR1 SGHVS, CDR2 FQNEAQ. CDR3 coding DNA: TGTGCCAGCAGCTTCCCCCGTCTGGGACAGAGCTCCTACGAGCAGTACTTC. Its protein is CASSFPRLGQSSYEQYF.

The CDR3 nucleotides are TGCGCCAGCAGCTTATTGATCATGAACACTGAAGCTTTCTTT. It encodes CASSLLIMNTEAFF. The chain is built from TRBV5-1 and TRBJ1-1; D not certain. Between the trimmed V and J ends, which lost 2 bases and 0 bases, there was a span of 8 bases. The CDR3 covers 14 residues. The germline CDR1 and CDR2 sequences are SGHRS and YFSETQ. Combining the CDR3 with reference TRBV5-1 and TRBJ1-1 gives the whole variable domain KAGVTQTPRYLIKTRGQQVTLSCSPISGHRSVSWYQQTPGQGLQFLFEYFSETQRNKGNFPGRFSGRQFSNSRSEMNVSTLELGDSALYLCASSLLIMNTEAFFGQGTRLTVV.

This clonotype was seen only a few times. The chain carries TRBV5-1 and TRBJ2-7, with D perhaps matching TRBD1 or TRBD2 (5 bases each). Germline assignment: CDR1 SGHRS and CDR2 YFSETQ. CDR3 length: 16 amino acids. The V gene lost 2 bases and the J gene lost 4 bases, with 19 bases spanning the gap. The CDR3 protein is CASSLISEGRRYEQYF. DNA of the CDR3: TGCGCCAGCAGCTTAATCAGTGAGGGGCGGAGGTACGAGCAGTACTTC.

The chain couples TRBV5-1 to TRBJ2-2; D is perhaps TRBD1 or TRBD2 (5 bases each). Germline CDR1 and CDR2: SGHRS and YFSETQ. Trimming took 3 bases from V and 1 from J, leaving 16 bases between them. This CDR3 has 17 residues. The CDR3 nucleotides read TGCGCCAGCAGCTCCTCCCGGGGACCACTGAACACCGGGGAGCTGTTTTTT. Encoded protein: CASSSSRGPLNTGELFF.

This clonotype was found a few times. The rearrangement joins TRBV5-1 to TRBJ1-4; unclear D gene. Germline CDR1 and CDR2: SGHRS and YFSETQ. The CDR3 totals 14 residues. V dropped 4 bases and J dropped 4 bases, with 11 bases sitting between them. CDR3 loop: CASSGGPRNEKLFF. In nucleotides, the CDR3 is TGCGCCAGCAGCGGTGGACCGCGTAATGAAAAACTGTTTTTT. The full variable domain, with the rest looked up from reference TRBV5-1 and TRBJ1-4, is KAGVTQTPRYLIKTRGQQVTLSCSPISGHRSVSWYQQTPGQGLQFLFEYFSETQRNKGNFPGRFSGRQFSNSRSEMNVSTLELGDSALYLCASSGGPRNEKLFFGSGTQLSVL.

This clonotype was detected a few times. The genes are TRBV20-1 and TRBJ2-3; 8 positions match TRBD1. This CDR3 is 14 amino acids long. The germline V gene encodes CDR1 DFQATT and CDR2 SNEGSKA (reference sequence). Unmatched junction bases numbered 6, after V lost 3 bases and J lost 4 bases. The CDR3 loop is CSASGQGASDTQYF. The CDR3 nucleotides read TGCAGTGCTAGCGGGCAGGGGGCTTCAGATACGCAGTATTTT.